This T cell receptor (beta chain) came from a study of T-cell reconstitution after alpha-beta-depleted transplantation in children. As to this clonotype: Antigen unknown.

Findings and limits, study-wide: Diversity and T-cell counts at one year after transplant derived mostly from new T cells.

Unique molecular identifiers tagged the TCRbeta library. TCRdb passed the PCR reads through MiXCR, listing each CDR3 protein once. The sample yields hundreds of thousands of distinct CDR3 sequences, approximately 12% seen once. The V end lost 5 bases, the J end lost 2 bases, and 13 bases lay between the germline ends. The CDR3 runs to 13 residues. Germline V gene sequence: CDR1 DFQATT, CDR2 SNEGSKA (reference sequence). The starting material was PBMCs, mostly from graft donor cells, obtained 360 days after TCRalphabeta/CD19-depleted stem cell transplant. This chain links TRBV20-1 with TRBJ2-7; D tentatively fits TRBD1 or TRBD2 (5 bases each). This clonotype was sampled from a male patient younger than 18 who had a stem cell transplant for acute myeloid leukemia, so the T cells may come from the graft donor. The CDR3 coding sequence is TGCAGTGCTGGGGGTTACTCTACCTACGAGCAGTACTTC. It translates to CSAGGYSTYEQYF.